Sequencing of this T cell receptor (beta chain) was carried out in a study of shared T cell receptors in the human thymus. Sequencing was performed with immunoSEQ multiplex PCR; in TCRdb, only in-frame clones are kept and a portion is missing. Of 700,000 or so clones in the sample, 75% to 90% were seen once. The same specimen was also included in a second study, on human thymus T cells.

Material for sequencing was thymocytes. This TCR was sampled from a girl under three years old with a congenital heart defect.

The DNA of the CDR3 is TGTGCCAGCAGCGCCGGAACCCCTACAGGGGGCGTCGAGTCCGGGGAGCTGTTTTTT. Translated, it gives CASSAGTPTGGVESGELFF. The genes are TRBV28 and TRBJ2-2; 9 bases match TRBD1. CDR1 is MDHEN, CDR2 SYDVKM, per germline. The CDR3 extends over 19 amino acids. Germline trimming cut 6 bases from V and 6 bases from J; bases unmatched to any gene: 20.